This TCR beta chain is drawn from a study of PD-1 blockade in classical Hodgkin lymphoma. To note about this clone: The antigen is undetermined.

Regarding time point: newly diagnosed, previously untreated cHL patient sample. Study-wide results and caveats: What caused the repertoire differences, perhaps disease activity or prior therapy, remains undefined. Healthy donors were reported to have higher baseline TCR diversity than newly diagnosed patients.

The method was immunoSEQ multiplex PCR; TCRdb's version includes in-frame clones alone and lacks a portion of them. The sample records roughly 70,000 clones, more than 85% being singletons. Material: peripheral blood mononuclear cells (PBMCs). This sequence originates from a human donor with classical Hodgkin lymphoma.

CDR3 region: CASRWGGTYNEQFF. The CDR3 nucleotides are TGTGCCAGTCGGTGGGGCGGGACCTACAATGAGCAGTTCTTC. The J gene is TRBJ2-1, the V gene TRBV27; tentatively, D is TRBD2 (6 bases). V lost 9 bases to trimming and J lost 2 bases, with 14 bases between them. CDR3 length: 14 residues. The germline V gene encodes CDR1 MNHEY and CDR2 SMNVEV (reference sequence).